This passage covers 26 T cell receptor beta chains from one sample sequenced in a study of graft-versus-host responses after intestinal transplantation. These receptors' antigens are unknown. TCRdb's copy holds only in-frame clones and misses some; the assay was immunoSEQ multiplex PCR. The sample yields 93,000 or so clones, 80% to 95% seen once. This specimen was unstimulated CD8+ T cells sorted from spleen or lymph node cells, taken before intestinal transplant. Receptor source: a human donor who received an intestinal transplant.

This sequence joins TRBV28 and TRBJ2-7, with 9 bases matching TRBD1. This CDR3 is 16 amino acids long. Germline V gene lookup returns CDR1 MDHEN and CDR2 SYDVKM. J was trimmed by 7 bases and V by 5 bases; bases with no gene match: 15. Here the CDR3 DNA reads TGTGCCAGCAGTCCCACTTCACAGGGGGCCGCGGGGGAGCAGTACTTC. This encodes CASSPTSQGAAGEQYF.

V gene TRBV4-1 combines with J gene TRBJ2-2; 12 bases are shared with TRBD2. The CDR3 loop spans 14 amino acids. J lost 8 bases, V lost 4 bases, and 2 bases had no gene match. Germline assignment: CDR1 MGHRA and CDR2 YSYEKL. CDR3 region: CASSRGLAGGELFF. In DNA form, the CDR3 reads TGCGCCAGCAGCCGAGGACTAGCGGGGGGGGAGCTGTTTTTT.

V and J are TRBV6-1 and TRBJ1-1, with no clear D. Germline-derived CDR1 and CDR2 are MNHNS and SASEGT. The V gene lost 5 bases and the J gene lost 5 bases, with 9 bases spanning the gap. The CDR3 runs to 12 residues. CDR3 residues: CASSNAGTEAFF. The CDR3 DNA follows: TGTGCCAGCAGTAACGCGGGGACTGAAGCTTTCTTT.

The rearrangement links TRBV11-2 to TRBJ2-1; 7 bases agree with TRBD2. The germline V gene has CDR1 SGHAT and CDR2 FQNNGV. Trimming took 4 bases from V and 6 from J; bases not matched to a gene: 9. The CDR3 is 15 residues long. CDR3 coding DNA: TGTGCCAGCAGCTCATCTACGGGGAGGGCCAATGAGCAGTTCTTC. Its translation: CASSSSTGRANEQFF.

The V call is TRBV9, the J call TRBJ2-7, with 9 nucleotides matching TRBD1. The CDR3 sequence is 14 residues long. Trimming at V came to 2 bases and at J to 5 bases, leaving 5 bases not matched to a gene. In germline, CDR1 is SGDLS, CDR2 YYNGEE. The CDR3 is CASSVGTGKNEQYF. The CDR3, as DNA: TGTGCCAGCAGCGTCGGGACAGGGAAGAACGAGCAGTACTTC.

This clone was observed a single time. The chain couples TRBV11-2 to TRBJ2-1; D unresolved. This CDR3 spans 10 amino acids. Trimming cost V 5 bases and J 7 bases, with 3 bases left between them. Germline values: CDR1 SGHAT, CDR2 FQNNGV. CDR3 coding DNA: TGTGCCAGCAGCGAAAATGAGCAGTTCTTC. Translation gives CASSENEQFF.

This chain uses TRBV7-9 with TRBJ1-1; no clear D gene. Trimming removed 1 base from V and 7 bases from J, with 10 bases in between. This CDR3 has 13 residues. Germline V gene sequence: CDR1 SEHNR, CDR2 FQNEAQ (reference sequence). The CDR3 DNA reads as TGTGCCAGCAGCTTAGGGGGAAGAGGTGAAGCTTTCTTT. It is translated as CASSLGGRGEAFF. Filled out from reference TRBV7-9 and TRBJ1-1, the complete variable domain reads DTGVSQNPRHKITKRGQNVTFRCDPISEHNRLYWYRQTLGQGPEFLTYFQNEAQLEKSRLLSDRFSAERPKGSFSTLEIQRTEQGDSAMYLCASSLGGRGEAFFGQGTRLTVV.

The chain links TRBV11-2 to TRBJ2-5; D may correspond to TRBD1 or TRBD2 (6 bases each). V was trimmed by 4 bases and J by 0 bases, leaving 15 bases between them. The CDR3 covers 16 residues. Germline lookup yields CDR1 SGHAT and CDR2 FQNNGV. The CDR3 region has the DNA TGTGCCAGCAGCTCGGGGGACACATGGTACCAAGAGACCCAGTACTTC. This encodes CASSSGDTWYQETQYF.

This clone was observed a few times. An end of the junction does not agree with germline; a read error may underlie this. The chain uses TRBV7-3 and TRBJ1-1; 10 positions agree with TRBD1. The CDR3 loop spans 17 amino acids. Germline CDR1 and CDR2: SGHTA and FQGTGA. CDR3 nucleotide sequence: TGTGCCAGCAGCTTAATGTTGGTCGGACAGGGGGATTCTGAGGCTTTCTTT. Its translation: CASSLMLVGQGDSEAFF.

This clone was observed once. This sequence joins TRBV27 and TRBJ2-5, with TRBD1 matching over 8 bases. V dropped 6 bases and J dropped 2; count of bases not matched to a gene: 11. The CDR3 contains 16 residues. CDR1 MNHEY and CDR2 SMNVEV come from the germline V gene (reference sequence). The DNA of the CDR3 is TGTGCCAGCAGAATACTCGGGACAGGCCCACAAGAGACCCAGTACTTC. Translated: CASRILGTGPQETQYF.

The V gene is TRBV5-1, the J gene TRBJ2-1; 13 bases are shared with TRBD2. The germline CDR1 and CDR2 sequences are SGHRS and YFSETQ. Trimming at V came to 2 bases and at J to 5 bases, leaving 10 bases not matched to a gene. The CDR3 sequence is 18 residues long. The CDR3 protein is CASSLTSGGGRLHNEQFF. The CDR3 nucleotides read TGCGCCAGCAGCTTAACTAGCGGGGGGGGGAGACTCCACAATGAGCAGTTCTTC.

In its sample, this clone was seen once. This rearrangement joins TRBV25-1 to TRBJ1-1, with 9 bases that match TRBD1. There are 13 residues in the CDR3. Trimming at V came to 5 bases and at J to 7 bases, leaving 5 bases not matched to a gene. CDR1 and CDR2 from the germline V gene are MGHDK and SYGVNS. The CDR3 DNA reads TGTGCCAGCAGTCGAGGGACAGGGAATGAAGCTTTCTTT. It is translated as CASSRGTGNEAFF.

The chain joins TRBV27 to TRBJ2-3, with unresolved D. Germline V gives CDR1 MNHEY, CDR2 SMNVEV (reference sequence). The CDR3 totals 17 residues. Trimming cost V 0 bases and J 0 bases, with 13 bases left between them. The CDR3 loop reads CASSLSWQSTSTDTQYF. The CDR3 bases are TGTGCCAGCAGTTTATCGTGGCAATCCACTAGCACAGATACGCAGTATTTT.

This chain links TRBV5-4 with TRBJ2-3, with 8 bases fitting TRBD2. This CDR3 has 14 residues. V was pared by 0 bases and J by 3 bases, with 0 bases of the junction left unmatched. CDR1 and CDR2 (germline): SGHNT, YYREEE (reference sequence). CDR3 protein: CASSLVAGTDTQYF. The CDR3 DNA sequence: TGTGCCAGCAGCTTGGTAGCGGGGACAGATACGCAGTATTTT.

The genes are TRBV7-2 and TRBJ2-7, with D perhaps being TRBD1 or TRBD2 (5 bases each). This CDR3 comprises 15 residues. The germline V gene encodes CDR1 SGHTA and CDR2 FQGNSA. V was cut by 0 bases and J by 2 bases, with 11 bases left in between. CDR3: CASSLAGGPTYEQYF. For the CDR3, the DNA is TGTGCCAGCAGCTTAGCTGGGGGTCCTACCTACGAGCAGTACTTC.

V is TRBV10-1 and J is TRBJ2-1; D remains unclear. Germline V CDR1 and CDR2: WNHNN, SYGVQD (reference sequence). This CDR3 spans 16 amino acids. V was cut by 2 bases and J by 0 bases, with 11 bases left in between. In DNA, the CDR3 is TGCGCCAGCAGTGAGGGTCCGGGCAGCTCCTACAATGAGCAGTTCTTC. This codes for CASSEGPGSSYNEQFF.

This chain links TRBV6-5 with TRBJ1-4; perhaps TRBD1 as D (6 bases). V was clipped by 6 bases and J by 8 bases, with 16 bases between them. The CDR3 extends over 14 amino acids. The germline V gene encodes CDR1 MNHEY and CDR2 SVGAGI. The CDR3: CASSLGGGNEKLFF. The CDR3 DNA is TGTGCCAGCAGCCTCGGAGGGGGGAACGAAAAACTGTTTTTT.

CDR3 in amino acids: CASRDREDTEAFF. Written as DNA, the CDR3 is TGTGCCAGCCGGGACAGGGAGGATACTGAAGCTTTCTTT. The rearrangement joins TRBV19 to TRBJ1-1; 9 nucleotides match TRBD1. Per the germline V gene, CDR1 is LNHDA and CDR2 is SQIVND (reference sequence). This CDR3 contains 13 residues. The trim removed 9 bases at V and 5 bases at J, leaving 7 bases unmatched.

J is TRBJ2-3 and V is TRBV30; TRBD2 is a possible D gene (6 bases). Germline lookup yields CDR1 GTSNPN and CDR2 SVGIG (reference sequence). The CDR3 loop spans 12 amino acids. Trimming removed 3 bases from V and 5 bases from J, with 9 bases in between. CDR3: CAWRQAGDTQYF. The CDR3 DNA sequence: TGTGCCTGGAGACAAGCGGGAGATACGCAGTATTTT. The full variable domain, in which reference TRBV30 and TRBJ2-3 provide the parts outside the CDR3, is SQTIHQWPATLVQPVGSPLSLECTVEGTSNPNLYWYRQAAGRGLQLLFYSVGIGQISSEVPQNLSASRPQDRQFILSSKKLLLSDSGFYLCAWRQAGDTQYFGPGTRLTVL.

This clone turned up a few times. The genes are TRBV6-1 and TRBJ2-3; no firm D call. Germline assignment: CDR1 MNHNS and CDR2 SASEGT. V lost 0 bases and J 6 bases, leaving 1 base between the germline ends. There are 11 residues in the CDR3. The CDR3 is CASSEADTQYF. CDR3 in DNA: TGTGCCAGCAGTGAAGCGGATACGCAGTATTTT.

V and J are TRBV6-1 and TRBJ2-5; TRBD2 agrees at 10 bases. The better agreement between TRBJ2-7 and the DNA end casts doubt on the J call. The CDR3 spans 16 residues. Germline-derived CDR1 and CDR2 are MNHNS and SASEGT. CDR3 protein: CASSEGFSGGSYEQYF. The CDR3 nucleotides are TGTGCCAGCAGTGAAGGTTTTAGCGGGGGGAGCTACGAGCAGTACTTC.

This sequence joins TRBV6-5 and TRBJ2-1, with D unclear. V lost 5 bases to trimming and J lost 5 bases, with 7 bases between them. The length of the CDR3 is 12 residues. CDR1 is MNHEY and CDR2 is SVGAGI in the germline V gene. CDR3 sequence reads: CASSQINNEQFF. CDR3 nucleotide sequence: TGTGCCAGCAGTCAGATTAACAATGAGCAGTTCTTC.

The V call is TRBV27, the J call TRBJ1-2; tentative D call: TRBD1 (5 bases). The CDR3 length is 14 residues. The germline gives CDR1 MNHEY, CDR2 SMNVEV (reference sequence). Trimming stripped 2 bases from V and 8 bases from J, with 15 bases between. This chain's CDR3 is CASSLQGGKGGYTF. CDR3 bases: TGTGCCAGCAGTTTACAGGGAGGTAAGGGCGGCTACACCTTC.

V gene TRBV7-2 combines with J gene TRBJ2-7, with D hard to call. The length of the CDR3 is 14 residues. Germline lookup yields CDR1 SGHTA and CDR2 FQGNSA. The V end was cut by 1 base, the J end by 0 bases, with 7 bases between. This chain's CDR3 is CASSLGQDSYEQYF. CDR3 coding DNA: TGTGCCAGCAGCTTAGGGCAGGACTCCTACGAGCAGTACTTC.

A remark on this clone: One junction end disagrees with the germline gene, perhaps due to a read error. The chain carries TRBV5-5 and TRBJ1-2; D is perhaps TRBD1 (5 bases). Germline assignment: CDR1 SGHKS and CDR2 YYEKEE (reference sequence). The length of the CDR3 is 12 residues. The CDR3 bases are TGTGCCAGCAGCTTGGATCCGGGGCAGTCGTGGTTC. Translating gives CASSLDPGQSWF. Combining the CDR3 with reference TRBV5-5 and TRBJ1-2 gives the whole variable domain DAGVTQSPTHLIKTRGQQVTLRCSPISGHKSVSWYQQVLGQGPQFIFQYYEKEERGRGNFPDRFSARQFPNYSSELNVNALLLGDSALYLCASSLDPGQSWFGSGTRLTVV.

This clone was seen a single time. The chain has TRBV5-4 and TRBJ2-5; tentatively, D is TRBD1 (5 bases). V gave up 0 bases and J gave up 0 bases, with 9 bases separating them. The CDR3 has 15 amino acids. Germline V gene data show CDR1 as SGHNT and CDR2 as YYREEE (reference sequence). The CDR3 is CASSLGLQDQETQYF. The CDR3 coding sequence is TGTGCCAGCAGCTTGGGCCTACAGGACCAAGAGACCCAGTACTTC. Together with reference TRBV5-4 and TRBJ2-5, the CDR3 gives the full variable domain: ETGVTQSPTHLIKTRGQQVTLRCSSQSGHNTVSWYQQALGQGPQFIFQYYREEENGRGNFPPRFSGLQFPNYSSELNVNALELDDSALYLCASSLGLQDQETQYFGPGTRLLVL.